The 20 T cell receptor beta chains given below trace back to one sample, sequenced in a study of T-cell memory formation after mild COVID-19. One entry per CDR3 protein results from TCRdb running MiXCR on the 5' RACE reads. The sample carries roughly 300,000 distinct CDR3 sequences, 15% to 20% recorded once. Sample: PBMCs or a T cell subset sorted from them (not recorded which). The receptors shown here come from a man younger than 30 who had mild COVID-19 (a few samples of this study predate the infection). Cell type and time point are not known.

This clonotype was detected only a few times. The chain couples TRBV10-3 to TRBJ2-5; TRBD1 might be the D (5 bases). The CDR3 runs to 15 residues. Trimming took 4 bases from V and 4 from J, leaving 16 bases between them. The germline V gene has CDR1 ENHRY and CDR2 SYGVKD. CDR3 bases: TGTGCCATCAGTGGCCAGGGCCCCTCGGGAGAGACCCAGTACTTC. It specifies CAISGQGPSGETQYF.

This clonotype was counted only a few times. The chain carries TRBV5-1 and TRBJ2-3; D ambiguous. The CDR3 extends over 14 amino acids. The germline V gene encodes CDR1 SGHRS and CDR2 YFSETQ. The V end was cut by 0 bases, the J end by 4 bases, with 9 bases between. DNA of the CDR3: TGCGCCAGCAGCTTGGCCTTGCTCTCAGATACGCAGTATTTT. Residues: CASSLALLSDTQYF.

In this sample, this clonotype turned up a few times. V is TRBV29-1 and J is TRBJ2-5; D perhaps matches TRBD1 (6 bases). The germline CDR1 and CDR2 sequences are SQVTM and ANQGSEA. Deletions cut 7 bases from V and 1 base from J, with 13 bases between. This CDR3 contains 13 residues. CDR3 in DNA: TGCAGCGCCGCCCGGGACACCCAAGAGACCCAGTACTTC. Translated, it gives CSAARDTQETQYF. Supplemented by reference TRBV29-1 and TRBJ2-5, the full variable domain reads SAVISQKPSRDICQRGTSLTIQCQVDSQVTMMFWYRQQPGQSLTLIATANQGSEATYESGFVIDKFPISRPNLTFSTLTVSNMSPEDSSIYLCSAARDTQETQYFGPGTRLLVL.

The gene calls are TRBV12-3 or TRBV12-4 and TRBJ2-5; 7 bases agree with TRBD2. The CDR3 spans 14 residues. J lost 0 bases, V lost 5 bases, and 3 bases had no gene match. The CDR3 nucleotides read TGTGCCAGCAGTAGCGGGGACTACCAAGAGACCCAGTACTTC. As protein: CASSSGDYQETQYF.

A few counts support this clonotype. The chain employs TRBV11-2 and TRBJ2-4, with a tentative D call TRBD2 (5 bases). Trimming shortened V by 4 bases and J by 1 base, and 8 bases separated the two germline ends. This CDR3 spans 14 amino acids. Germline CDR1 and CDR2: SGHAT and FQNNGV. In nucleotides, the CDR3 is TGTGCCAGCAGCTCGGGAAGGGCCAAAAACATTCAGTACTTC. It translates to CASSSGRAKNIQYF.

This chain links TRBV25-1 with TRBJ2-7; a possible D gene is TRBD1 (5 bases). Between the trimmed V and J ends, which lost 0 bases and 2 bases, there was a span of 11 bases. Germline CDR1 is MGHDK and CDR2 is SYGVNS. This CDR3 has 15 residues. CDR3 bases: TGTGCCAGCAGTGAATACTTGGGGCCTACCTACGAGCAGTACTTC. This translates into CASSEYLGPTYEQYF.

This clonotype was seen at least ten times. V and J are TRBV28 and TRBJ2-5; D is perhaps TRBD1 (5 bases). The V gene lost 6 bases and the J gene lost 4 bases, with 15 bases spanning the gap. This CDR3 is built from 14 residues. The germline V gene has CDR1 MDHEN and CDR2 SYDVKM. The CDR3, as DNA: TGTGCCAGCAGGCAACCCAGGGAAGGAGAGACCCAGTACTTC. Protein sequence: CASRQPREGETQYF.

The chain uses TRBV4-3 and TRBJ2-6; tentatively, D is TRBD1 (6 bases). CDR1 LGHNA and CDR2 YSLEER come from the germline V gene. This CDR3 contains 18 residues. V was shortened by 0 bases and J by 0 bases, with 12 bases between the two germline ends. The DNA for the CDR3 is TGCGCCAGCAGCCAAGATCTTGACAGGACCTCTGGGGCCAACGTCCTGACTTTC. This gives the protein CASSQDLDRTSGANVLTF.

Only a few counts were recorded for this clonotype. The chain recombines TRBV30 with TRBJ2-7; TRBD2 might be the D (6 bases). Germline values: CDR1 GTSNPN, CDR2 SVGIG (reference sequence). Trimming pared 1 base from V and 4 bases from J, leaving 8 bases between. This CDR3 has 12 residues. The CDR3 sequence: CAWSAAGYEQYF. CDR3 DNA sequence: TGTGCCTGGAGTGCTGCGGGATACGAGCAGTACTTC.

The V gene is TRBV12-3 or TRBV12-4, the J gene TRBJ1-1; D gene unclear. The CDR3 loop spans 14 amino acids. Trimming took off 2 bases at V and 5 bases at J, with 12 bases between the two ends. The CDR3 here is CASSLPPRGTEAFF. CDR3 nucleotide sequence: TGTGCCAGCAGTTTACCCCCCCGTGGGACTGAAGCTTTCTTT.

This clonotype was detected ten times or more. J is TRBJ1-6 and V is TRBV30; 7 nucleotides agree with TRBD1. The J segment lost 9 bases and the V segment lost 0 bases, leaving 11 bases of the junction unmatched. This CDR3 spans 16 amino acids. CDR1 is GTSNPN and CDR2 is SVGIG in the germline V gene (reference sequence). CDR3: CAWSVLPRGNISPLHF. CDR3 DNA sequence: TGTGCCTGGAGTGTACTCCCCAGGGGGAATATTTCACCCCTCCACTTT.

This clonotype appeared a few times. The chain couples TRBV5-1 to TRBJ2-5, with 9 bases aligning to TRBD2. CDR1 is SGHRS and CDR2 is YFSETQ in the germline V gene. This CDR3 is 17 amino acids long. V gave up 1 base and J gave up 1 base; unmatched junction bases: 8. The CDR3 region has the DNA TGCGCCAGCAGCTTGTACGTGGCTAGCGGGGCCCAAGAGACCCAGTACTTC. The encoded protein is CASSLYVASGAQETQYF.

This clonotype occurred a few times. The chain recombines TRBV19 with TRBJ2-1; TRBD2 matches at 12 bases. Germline CDR1 LNHDA, CDR2 SQIVND (reference sequence). Trimming cost V 7 bases and J 7 bases; bases outside gene matches: 11. The CDR3 is made up of 16 amino acids. The chain's CDR3 is CASTYRTSGVGNEQFF. The CDR3 DNA sequence: TGTGCCAGTACCTACCGGACTAGCGGGGTGGGAAATGAGCAGTTCTTC. The whole variable domain, filled in from reference TRBV19 and TRBJ2-1, reads DGGITQSPKYLFRKEGQNVTLSCEQNLNHDAMYWYRQDPGQGLRLIYYSQIVNDFQKGDIAEGYSVSREKKESFPLTVTSAQKNPTAFYLCASTYRTSGVGNEQFFGPGTRLTVL.

This clonotype was seen more than once but under ten times. This rearrangement joins TRBV5-6 to TRBJ2-7; the D gene is possibly TRBD2 (6 bases). Germline V gene lookup returns CDR1 SGHDT and CDR2 YYEEEE. Trimming shortened V by 6 bases and J by 3 bases, and 13 bases separated the two germline ends. This CDR3 contains 13 residues. The CDR3 bases are TGTGCCAGCAACTCTGGGGGGAGCTACGAGCAGTACGTC. Its protein is CASNSGGSYEQYV.

This clonotype came up a few times. The chain is built from TRBV6-2 or TRBV6-3 and TRBJ2-1; 9 nucleotides match TRBD1. Germline V gene data show CDR1 as MNHEY and CDR2 as SVGEGT. J was trimmed by 6 bases and V by 6 bases; bases with no gene match: 9. This CDR3 region has 15 residues. CDR3 region: CASRQNRGRGNEQFF. In DNA, the CDR3 is TGTGCCAGCAGGCAAAACAGGGGGCGCGGCAATGAGCAGTTCTTC.

Many counts were recorded for this clonotype. The chain's CDR3 is CASSLSETQETQYF. The CDR3 coding sequence is TGTGCCAGCAGCCTTAGCGAGACCCAAGAGACCCAGTACTTC. This sequence joins TRBV27 and TRBJ2-5, with TRBD2 as a possible D gene (5 bases). Germline CDR1 MNHEY, CDR2 SMNVEV (reference sequence). The CDR3 runs 14 residues. Trimming shortened V by 6 bases and J by 1 base, and 12 bases separated the two germline ends.

The chain employs TRBV11-2 and TRBJ2-3; unclear D gene. This CDR3 comprises 14 residues. Trimming shortened V by 2 bases and J by 5 bases, and 11 bases separated the two germline ends. CDR1 is SGHAT and CDR2 is FQNNGV in the germline V gene. CDR3 DNA: TGTGCCAGCAGCTTACTAACCGTTGGAGATACGCAGTATTTT. It translates to CASSLLTVGDTQYF.

This clonotype has only a few counts. V and J are TRBV25-1 and TRBJ1-1; 10 bases align to TRBD1. V shed 6 bases, J shed 5 bases, and the junction held 9 bases outside the gene matches. This CDR3 spans 15 amino acids. Germline lookup yields CDR1 MGHDK and CDR2 SYGVNS. CDR3 region: CASSDPGTGDTEAFF. The CDR3 region has the DNA TGTGCCAGCAGCGACCCCGGGACAGGGGATACTGAAGCTTTCTTT.

V is TRBV20-1 and J is TRBJ2-7; perhaps TRBD1 as D (5 bases). This CDR3 region has 14 residues. V was shortened by 3 bases and J by 1 base, with 13 bases between the two germline ends. Germline V CDR1 and CDR2: DFQATT, SNEGSKA (reference sequence). CDR3 residues: CSASPLTVSYEQYF. In DNA, the CDR3 is TGCAGTGCTAGTCCCTTGACAGTTTCCTACGAGCAGTACTTC.

This clonotype came up many times. This chain joins TRBV5-1 and TRBJ2-5; tentatively, D is TRBD1 or TRBD2 (6 bases each). The CDR3 sequence is 15 residues long. CDR1 is SGHRS and CDR2 is YFSETQ in the germline V gene. V was trimmed by 4 bases and J by 3 bases, leaving 16 bases between them. CDR3 in DNA: TGCGCCAGCAGCGTCAACGGGGGCCGAGAAGAGACCCAGTACTTC. Translation: CASSVNGGREETQYF.